The 30 T cell receptor beta chains reported below all come from one sample, sequenced in a study of blood T cell repertoires in COVID-19. TCRdb's copy holds only in-frame clones and misses some; the assay was immunoSEQ multiplex PCR. Here the sample spans approximately 50,000 clones, 90% being singletons. Input material: peripheral blood. These receptors came from a human donor in a cohort sampled during active COVID-19.

The table lists this clone with a few counts. This sequence joins TRBV2 and TRBJ2-7; TRBD1 aligns across 7 bases. Germline trimming cut 8 bases from V and 5 bases from J; bases unmatched to any gene: 15. Germline V gene data show CDR1 as SNHLY and CDR2 as FYNNEI. This CDR3 has 15 amino acids. This CDR3 reads CASLRREGAGDEQYF. CDR3 nucleotides: TGTGCCAGCCTCCGCCGAGAGGGGGCAGGGGACGAGCAGTACTTC.

The CDR3 nucleotides read TGTGCCAGCAGCTTAGGCAGGGCAGGGAACACTGAAGCTTTCTTT. As protein: CASSLGRAGNTEAFF. The chain has TRBV13 and TRBJ1-1; D perhaps matches TRBD1 (5 bases). Per the germline V gene, CDR1 is PRHDT and CDR2 is FYEKMQ (reference sequence). This CDR3 is 15 amino acids long. V gave up 0 bases and J gave up 1 base, with 9 bases separating them.

The V call is TRBV6-1, the J call TRBJ2-7; 7 nucleotides agree with TRBD2. The CDR3 is 14 amino acids. Germline CDR1 reads MNHNS; CDR2 reads SASEGT. The V and J ends lost 2 bases and 2 bases, in that order; junction bases with no gene match: 3. CDR3 bases: TGTGCCAGCAGTGAATGGACTAGGGCCTACGAGCAGTACTTC. Protein sequence: CASSEWTRAYEQYF.

Regarding this clone: The germline gene is not matched at one end of the junction; a read error may be the cause. The chain carries TRBV10-1 and TRBJ2-2; 7 bases fit TRBD1. Germline assignment: CDR1 WNHNN and CDR2 SYGVQD (reference sequence). This CDR3 region has 14 residues. The CDR3 is CASSRRGNAGELFF. In DNA, the CDR3 is TGCGCCAGCAGCCGCAGGGGGAACGCCGGGGAGCTGTTTTTT.

This chain links TRBV6-6 with TRBJ1-5, with 9 positions matching TRBD1. The CDR3 is made up of 12 amino acids. V gave up 8 bases and J gave up 4 bases; unmatched junction bases: 0. CDR1 MNHNY and CDR2 SVGAGI come from the germline V gene (reference sequence). CDR3 coding DNA: TGTGCCAGCGGACAGGGGAATCAGCCCCAGCATTTT. It codes for CASGQGNQPQHF.

This chain links TRBV11-3 with TRBJ2-2; possibly TRBD1 for D (6 bases). Germline CDR1 SGHNT, CDR2 YENEEA. The CDR3 has 15 residues. Trimming pared 7 bases from V and 5 bases from J, leaving 17 bases between. The CDR3 loop is CASTNSYRVTGELFF. The CDR3 bases are TGTGCCAGCACCAACTCATACAGGGTAACCGGGGAGCTGTTTTTT.

CDR3 sequence: CASCRTGLMKTQYF. In DNA, the CDR3 is TGTGCCAGCTGCCGGACAGGGCTTATGAAGACCCAGTACTTC. The chain recombines TRBV6-2 or TRBV6-3 with TRBJ2-5; 8 bases match TRBD1. Germline V CDR1 and CDR2: MNHEY, SVGEGT. The V and J ends lost 8 bases and 6 bases, in that order; junction bases with no gene match: 11. The CDR3 has 14 amino acids.

V is TRBV3-1 (or the pseudogene TRBV3-2) and J is TRBJ2-5, with unresolved D. This CDR3 comprises 11 residues. V was shortened by 1 base and J by 7 bases, with 4 bases between the two germline ends. Germline V gene data show CDR1 as LGHDT and CDR2 as YNNKEL (reference sequence). The CDR3 DNA reads TGTGCCAGCAGCCAAGTCGGGACCCAGTACTTC. Translated: CASSQVGTQYF.

V and J are TRBV5-1 and TRBJ2-1; TRBD2 matches 10 bases. The CDR3 runs 15 residues. With 4 bases clipped from V and 10 bases from J, the junction kept 11 bases outside the gene matches. Germline V gene data show CDR1 as SGHRS and CDR2 as YFSETQ. Here the CDR3 reads CASSPLAGDIHEQFF. The CDR3 bases are TGCGCCAGCAGCCCTCTAGCGGGAGATATCCACGAGCAGTTCTTC.

The chain uses TRBV21-1 and TRBJ1-1; the D call in the table, TRBD1, was not verified against the DNA. TRBV21-1 is a documented pseudogene. The length of the CDR3 is 12 residues. The DNA for the CDR3 is TGTGCCAGCGAGGCAGGGGACACTGAAGCTTTCTTT. Translating it yields CASEAGDTEAFF.

This chain uses TRBV9 with TRBJ1-1; TRBD1 agrees at 7 bases. The CDR3 is 14 residues long. CDR1 and CDR2 from the germline V gene are SGDLS and YYNGEE. V was clipped by 5 bases and J by 6 bases; unmatched bases: 10. The CDR3 DNA reads TGTGCCAGCAGTCAAACAACAGGGGTGGCTGAAGCTTTCTTT. This encodes CASSQTTGVAEAFF.

In this sample, this clone turned up a few times. The rearrangement links TRBV15 to TRBJ2-7, with 9 bases that match TRBD1. The CDR3 is 16 residues long. Per germline, CDR1 LNHNV and CDR2 YYDKDF (reference sequence). Unmatched junction bases numbered 3, after V lost 0 bases and J lost 0 bases. CDR3 in DNA: TGTGCCACCAGCAGAGATGGGACAGGGAGCTCCTACGAGCAGTACTTC. This sequence encodes CATSRDGTGSSYEQYF.

The genes are TRBV19 and TRBJ2-3; 8 bases line up with TRBD1. V shed 10 bases and J 1 base; nucleotides not matched to a gene: 4. This CDR3 contains 13 residues. Germline V gene sequence: CDR1 LNHDA, CDR2 SQIVND (reference sequence). The CDR3 DNA reads as TGTGCCATAGCGACAGGGGGCACAGATACGCAGTATTTT. Translated: CAIATGGTDTQYF.

This clone was counted between two and nine times. The V and J genes are TRBV7-9 and TRBJ1-3, with TRBD1 as a possible D gene (5 bases). CDR3 size: 17 residues. CDR1 SEHNR and CDR2 FQNEAQ come from the germline V gene (reference sequence). The V gene lost 5 bases and the J gene lost 0 bases, with 17 bases spanning the gap. CDR3 loop: CASSANTGLTSGNTIYF. The CDR3 coding sequence is TGTGCCAGCAGCGCAAACACAGGTCTAACCTCTGGAAACACCATATATTTT.

V and J are TRBV7-9 and TRBJ2-7; 9 positions match TRBD2. This CDR3 contains 13 residues. Germline V CDR1 and CDR2: SEHNR, FQNEAQ (reference sequence). Trimming cost V 6 bases and J 6 bases; bases outside gene matches: 6. In nucleotides, the CDR3 is TGTGCCAGCAGTTTTAGCGGGAGACCCGAGCAGTACTTC. This sequence encodes CASSFSGRPEQYF.

This clone has only one observation. V and J are TRBV5-1 and TRBJ2-7, with 9 bases aligning to TRBD2. This CDR3 is 15 amino acids long. V shed 2 bases, J shed 0 bases, and the junction held 3 bases outside the gene matches. Germline loops: CDR1 SGHRS, CDR2 YFSETQ. CDR3 in amino acids: CASSFASGVSYEQYF. The CDR3 DNA sequence: TGCGCCAGCAGCTTCGCTAGCGGGGTCTCCTACGAGCAGTACTTC. Full variable domain (remainder filled in from reference TRBV5-1 and TRBJ2-7): KAGVTQTPRYLIKTRGQQVTLSCSPISGHRSVSWYQQTPGQGLQFLFEYFSETQRNKGNFPGRFSGRQFSNSRSEMNVSTLELGDSALYLCASSFASGVSYEQYFGPGTRLTVT.

The J gene is TRBJ1-2, the V gene TRBV2; D call uncertain. The V end lost 5 bases, the J end lost 0 bases, and 10 bases lay between the germline ends. CDR3 length equals 14 residues. The germline gives CDR1 SNHLY, CDR2 FYNNEI. CDR3 bases: TGTGCCAGCAGTTCCAGAGGAACTAACTATGGCTACACCTTC. Translating gives CASSSRGTNYGYTF.

J is TRBJ2-1 and V is TRBV24-1; 9 bases align to TRBD1. Germline CDR1 KGHDR, CDR2 SFDVKD. With V trimmed by 0 bases and J by 8 bases, 7 bases remained unmatched. The length of the CDR3 is 16 residues. The CDR3 DNA follows: TGTGCCACCAGTGATTTGGAGACAGGGGGTTTGCATGAGCAGTTCTTC. Amino acids: CATSDLETGGLHEQFF.

This chain links TRBV2 with TRBJ1-5; TRBD1 agrees at 8 bases. V was clipped by 10 bases and J by 5 bases; unmatched bases: 4. Germline V gives CDR1 SNHLY, CDR2 FYNNEI. This CDR3 has 12 residues. CDR3 amino acids: CATQTGDQPQHF. CDR3 bases: TGTGCCACCCAGACAGGGGATCAGCCCCAGCATTTT.

The chain recombines TRBV6-6 with TRBJ2-7; 8 positions agree with TRBD2. V lost 6 bases, J lost 3 bases, and 10 bases stayed unmatched. Germline V gives CDR1 MNHNY, CDR2 SVGAGI (reference sequence). The CDR3 runs to 15 residues. The CDR3 sequence: CASSKAGGERYEQYV. In DNA, the CDR3 is TGTGCCAGCAGCAAGGCCGGGGGGGAGCGCTACGAGCAGTACGTC.

This chain uses TRBV2 with TRBJ1-5; D not certain. Per germline, CDR1 SNHLY and CDR2 FYNNEI. This CDR3 has 14 residues. V was cut by 1 base and J by 0 bases, with 4 bases left in between. CDR3 in amino acids: CASSEGASNQPQHF. The CDR3 bases are TGTGCCAGCAGTGAAGGCGCTAGCAATCAGCCCCAGCATTTT.

The V gene is TRBV3-1 (or the pseudogene TRBV3-2), the J gene TRBJ1-5, with 8 nucleotides matching TRBD1. Germline CDR1 is LGHDT and CDR2 is YNNKEL (reference sequence). The CDR3 extends over 14 amino acids. V lost 7 bases, J lost 5 bases, and 7 bases stayed unmatched. The DNA for the CDR3 is TGTGCCAGCATTTCAGGACAGGGAGATCAGCCCCAGCATTTT. Encoded protein: CASISGQGDQPQHF.

The J gene is TRBJ2-1, the V gene TRBV20-1; 9 bases line up with TRBD2. V gave up 3 bases and J gave up 5 bases; unmatched junction bases: 8. CDR1 and CDR2 from the germline V gene are DFQATT and SNEGSKA (reference sequence). CDR3 size: 15 residues. The CDR3 loop is CSASLWTSANNEQFF. CDR3 DNA: TGCAGTGCTAGTCTTTGGACTAGCGCCAACAATGAGCAGTTCTTC.

The chain has TRBV11-2 and TRBJ2-2; D possibly corresponds to TRBD2 (5 bases). V was clipped by 7 bases and J by 2 bases, with 14 bases between them. CDR3 size: 15 residues. Germline CDR1 is SGHAT and CDR2 is FQNNGV. The CDR3 nucleotides are TGTGCCAGCACCAGGACTCTGACAAACACCGGGGAGCTGTTTTTT. It translates to CASTRTLTNTGELFF.

V usage is TRBV28 and J usage is TRBJ1-4, with 9 bases that match TRBD1. The CDR3 extends over 15 amino acids. V lost 5 bases, J lost 8 bases, and 9 bases stayed unmatched. The germline V gene has CDR1 MDHEN and CDR2 SYDVKM. CDR3 loop: CASSRRQGVREKLFF. The CDR3 bases are TGTGCCAGCAGTCGTCGACAGGGGGTTAGAGAAAAACTGTTTTTT.

The chain joins TRBV4-1 to TRBJ2-5; a possible D gene is TRBD2 (6 bases). The CDR3 has 18 amino acids. Trimming stripped 3 bases from V and 2 bases from J, with 22 bases between. CDR1 is MGHRA, CDR2 YSYEKL, per germline. CDR3 DNA: TGCGCCAGCAGCCAGGCCCCAGTGGGGCCCGGGGGTCAAGAGACCCAGTACTTC. It specifies CASSQAPVGPGGQETQYF.

The V gene is TRBV12-3 or TRBV12-4, the J gene TRBJ2-7, with TRBD1 identical over 8 bases. This CDR3 has 13 amino acids. V dropped 4 bases and J dropped 5; count of bases not matched to a gene: 4. In DNA, the CDR3 is TGTGCCAGCAGTTACGACAGGGGCGACGAGCAGTACTTC. Translation gives CASSYDRGDEQYF.

The rearrangement joins TRBV6-4 to TRBJ1-5; tentatively, D is TRBD1 (5 bases). The CDR3 runs 15 residues. Germline V CDR1 and CDR2: MRHNA, SNTAGT. Trimming removed 5 bases at V and 0 bases at J, with 11 bases between. The CDR3 DNA sequence: TGTGCCAGCAGTAAGGACACAAATAGCAATCAGCCCCAGCATTTT. Translating it yields CASSKDTNSNQPQHF.

This chain joins TRBV6-5 and TRBJ2-5; possible D gene TRBD1, 6 bases. The CDR3 covers 14 residues. CDR1 MNHEY and CDR2 SVGAGI come from the germline V gene. The V and J ends lost 7 bases and 1 base respectively, with 13 bases between them. The CDR3 DNA reads TGTGCCAGCATTCTCGACAGGATCCAAGAGACCCAGTACTTC. Its translation: CASILDRIQETQYF.

This clone has just one count. The chain recombines TRBV3-1 (or the pseudogene TRBV3-2) with TRBJ2-1, with 7 bases matching TRBD2. V was clipped by 1 base and J by 1 base; unmatched bases: 1. CDR3 length: 15 residues. Germline CDR1 LGHDT, CDR2 YNNKEL (reference sequence). The CDR3 sequence: CASSQAAGSYNEQFF. CDR3 DNA: TGTGCCAGCAGCCAAGCAGCGGGGTCCTACAATGAGCAGTTCTTC.